Below, 31 T cell receptor beta chains from the same sample are listed, as sequenced in a study of radiotherapy plus CTLA-4 blockade in lung cancer. Generated by immunoSEQ multiplex PCR, the TCRdb table keeps only in-frame clones and is missing some. The sample carries tens of thousands of clones, more than 80% recorded once. The input for sequencing was peripheral blood, taken from a patient treated with radiotherapy plus ipilimumab. The receptors derive from a human donor with non-small cell lung cancer that progressed on radiotherapy plus ipilimumab.

The chain is built from TRBV5-1 and TRBJ2-7; D may be TRBD1 (5 bases). The germline gives CDR1 SGHRS, CDR2 YFSETQ. V shed 4 bases and J shed 3 bases, with 8 bases lying between them. The CDR3 extends over 12 amino acids. The CDR3 loop is CASSKDSYEQYF. In DNA, the CDR3 is TGCGCCAGCAGCAAAGACAGCTACGAGCAGTACTTC.

This clone was picked up a small number of times. This chain uses TRBV6-6 with TRBJ2-3; 7 bases match TRBD1. CDR1 MNHNY and CDR2 SVGAGI come from the germline V gene (reference sequence). This CDR3 has 15 amino acids. J lost 1 base, V lost 5 bases, and 6 bases had no gene match. The CDR3 here is CASSLPGQGTDTQYF. The CDR3 nucleotides are TGTGCCAGCAGTCTACCTGGACAGGGCACAGATACGCAGTATTTT.

The chain recombines TRBV6-5 with TRBJ2-7; D unclear. This CDR3 has 13 residues. The ends were cut back, 0 bases at V and 7 bases at J, with 10 bases in the middle. The germline V gene encodes CDR1 MNHEY and CDR2 SVGAGI. The CDR3 region is CASSYSAALEQYF. In DNA, the CDR3 is TGTGCCAGCAGTTACTCGGCGGCTCTTGAGCAGTACTTC.

The chain combines TRBV6-1 with TRBJ1-6; D not certain. The CDR3 covers 14 residues. CDR1 and CDR2 (germline): MNHNS, SASEGT. The V and J ends lost 4 bases and 4 bases respectively, with 8 bases between them. DNA of the CDR3: TGTGCCAGCAGTGGGTCACAGTATAATTCACCCCTCCACTTT. Protein: CASSGSQYNSPLHF.

The V call is TRBV6-1, the J call TRBJ2-7, with TRBD2 matching 10 bases. Germline values: CDR1 MNHNS, CDR2 SASEGT. The CDR3 sequence is 14 residues long. Trimming removed 6 bases from V and 4 bases from J; junction bases left unmatched: 6. This CDR3 is CASSLTSGIYEQYF. The CDR3 coding sequence is TGTGCCAGCAGCCTAACTAGCGGGATTTACGAGCAGTACTTC.

This chain joins TRBV7-6 and TRBJ1-2; 11 bases are shared with TRBD1. The V gene end was trimmed by 5 bases and the J gene end by 8 bases; junction bases not matched to a gene: 10. Germline V gives CDR1 SGHVS, CDR2 FNYEAQ. The CDR3 length is 15 residues. This CDR3 is CASSGGQGAFNGYTF. The CDR3 bases are TGTGCCAGCAGCGGCGGACAGGGGGCTTTTAACGGCTACACCTTC.

V gene TRBV9 combines with J gene TRBJ1-1; 8 nucleotides align to TRBD1. Germline loops: CDR1 SGDLS, CDR2 YYNGEE. V shed 4 bases, J shed 3 bases, and the junction held 8 bases outside the gene matches. There are 15 residues in the CDR3. DNA for the CDR3: TGTGCCAGCAGCCCCGCCCGGACAGGGTACACTGAAGCTTTCTTT. It is translated as CASSPARTGYTEAFF.

This clone showed up just a few times. The chain couples TRBV9 to TRBJ2-3, with D perhaps TRBD1 (5 bases). Germline V gene data show CDR1 as SGDLS and CDR2 as YYNGEE. Trimming cost V 5 bases and J 1 base, with 8 bases left between them. The CDR3 contains 13 residues. The CDR3 region has the DNA TGTGCCAGCAGGTCGACAGGCACAGATACGCAGTATTTT. This translates into CASRSTGTDTQYF.

The rearrangement uses TRBV19 and TRBJ2-5; 7 bases line up with TRBD1. CDR3 length: 15 amino acids. Germline values: CDR1 LNHDA, CDR2 SQIVND (reference sequence). Trimming removed 5 bases from V and 5 bases from J; junction bases left unmatched: 11. CDR3 sequence (DNA): TGTGCCAGTAGTCCACACGACAGGGTCCTTGAGACCCAGTACTTC. Protein: CASSPHDRVLETQYF.

This rearrangement joins TRBV19 to TRBJ1-5, with TRBD1 as a possible D gene (6 bases). CDR1 is LNHDA and CDR2 is SQIVND in the germline V gene (reference sequence). This CDR3 has 14 amino acids. V was trimmed by 7 bases and J by 6 bases, leaving 16 bases between them. CDR3 nucleotide sequence: TGTGCCAGTACCCACAGGGCACAAGCTCAGCCCCAGCATTTT. As protein: CASTHRAQAQPQHF.

This chain connects TRBV7-2 to TRBJ2-1, with 14 bases matching TRBD2. The CDR3 covers 16 residues. The V gene end was trimmed by 3 bases and the J gene end by 6 bases; junction bases not matched to a gene: 4. Germline values: CDR1 SGHTA, CDR2 FQGNSA. The CDR3 coding sequence is TGTGCCAGCAGCTTCGGACTAGCGGGGGGCCTCAATGAGCAGTTCTTC. Protein: CASSFGLAGGLNEQFF.

Notes on this clone: The germline gene is not matched at one end of the junction; a read error may be the cause. The chain links TRBV7-7 to TRBJ1-4; D unresolved. This CDR3 is built from 15 residues. Germline CDR1 and CDR2: SSHAT and FNYEAQ (reference sequence). The CDR3 sequence: CASSFRNSSNEKLFF. For the CDR3, the DNA is TGTGCTAGCAGCTTTAGGAACAGTTCTAATGAAAAACTGTTTTTT. Complete variable domain (other parts from reference TRBV7-7 and TRBJ1-4): GAGVSQSPRYKVTKRGQDVTLRCDPISSHATLYWYQQALGQGPEFLTYFNYEAQPDKSGLPSDRFSAERPEGSISTLTIQRTEQRDSAMYRCASSFRNSSNEKLFFGSGTQLSVL.

The gene calls are TRBV20-1 and TRBJ2-7; possibly TRBD2 for D (6 bases). Germline CDR1 is DFQATT and CDR2 is SNEGSKA (reference sequence). V was trimmed by 6 bases and J by 6 bases, leaving 9 bases between them. The CDR3 length is 10 residues. In nucleotides, the CDR3 is TGCAGTGCATCCGGGAGCGAGCAGTACTTC. This codes for CSASGSEQYF.

The chain joins TRBV2 to TRBJ2-4; 7 bases fit TRBD2. CDR1 is SNHLY and CDR2 is FYNNEI in the germline V gene. There are 15 residues in the CDR3. Losses at the gene ends were 8 bases for V and 2 bases for J; bases not matched to a gene: 9. CDR3: CASEENSGSKNIQYF. CDR3 bases: TGTGCCAGCGAGGAGAATAGCGGGTCCAAAAACATTCAGTACTTC.

This chain uses TRBV11-2 with TRBJ2-3; TRBD1 matches at 7 bases. The CDR3 sequence is 15 residues long. CDR1 is SGHAT and CDR2 is FQNNGV in the germline V gene. Losses at the gene ends were 3 bases for V and 2 bases for J; bases not matched to a gene: 5. CDR3 loop: CASSFYRGNTDTQYF. CDR3 DNA: TGTGCCAGCAGCTTTTACAGGGGCAACACAGATACGCAGTATTTT.

The chain combines TRBV5-5 with TRBJ1-5; D remains unclear. V was clipped by 4 bases and J by 4 bases, with 12 bases between them. Germline CDR1 is SGHKS and CDR2 is YYEKEE (reference sequence). The CDR3 sequence is 14 residues long. In DNA, the CDR3 is TGTGCCAGCAGCCCCGGGGAAGGGAATCAGCCCCAGCATTTT. Translating gives CASSPGEGNQPQHF.

CDR3 DNA: TGTGCCAGCAGCGCCGGGACAGGGGGCAAGAATCAGCCCCAGCATTTT. Protein sequence: CASSAGTGGKNQPQHF. The chain joins TRBV11-2 to TRBJ1-5, with 12 bases lining up with TRBD1. In germline, CDR1 is SGHAT, CDR2 FQNNGV. Trimming cost V 5 bases and J 4 bases; bases outside gene matches: 6. The CDR3 sequence is 16 residues long.

The V gene is TRBV15, the J gene TRBJ2-5; D is perhaps TRBD1 (5 bases). Germline V CDR1 and CDR2: LNHNV, YYDKDF (reference sequence). The CDR3 contains 16 residues. Between the trimmed V and J ends, which lost 0 bases and 0 bases, there was a span of 11 bases. CDR3 coding DNA: TGTGCCACCAGCAGAGACCCGTCAGGGTACCAAGAGACCCAGTACTTC. Amino acid sequence: CATSRDPSGYQETQYF.

The rearrangement joins TRBV5-1 to TRBJ2-2; 11 bases align to TRBD2. With V trimmed by 5 bases and J by 4 bases, 7 bases remained unmatched. Germline assignment: CDR1 SGHRS and CDR2 YFSETQ. The CDR3 length is 16 residues. In nucleotides, the CDR3 is TGCGCCAGCAGAATTAGCGGGGGGGCCTTCACCGGGGAGCTGTTTTTT. Encoded protein: CASRISGGAFTGELFF.

The chain couples TRBV11-3 to TRBJ2-2, with D possibly being TRBD2 (5 bases). In germline, CDR1 is SGHNT, CDR2 YENEEA. V gave up 3 bases and J gave up 2 bases, with 7 bases separating them. The CDR3 runs 14 residues. CDR3 protein: CASSFGLNTGELFF. CDR3 in DNA: TGTGCCAGCAGCTTCGGACTCAACACCGGGGAGCTGTTTTTT.

This clone came up once. The chain combines TRBV5-8 with TRBJ2-5; 7 bases fit TRBD1. Germline V gene data show CDR1 as SGHTS and CDR2 as YDEGEE. This CDR3 has 14 amino acids. V lost 4 bases to trimming and J lost 1 base; unmatched junction nucleotides: 4. CDR3 protein: CASSLRDSQETQYF. In DNA, the CDR3 is TGTGCCAGCAGCCTTCGGGACAGCCAAGAGACCCAGTACTTC.

This clone was counted between two and nine times. The V gene is TRBV13, the J gene TRBJ2-6, with D perhaps TRBD2 (6 bases). The CDR3 totals 17 residues. CDR1 and CDR2 (germline): PRHDT, FYEKMQ (reference sequence). V shed 1 base and J shed 2 bases, with 12 bases lying between them. CDR3 in amino acids: CASSLATGGAGANVLTF. CDR3 in DNA: TGTGCCAGCAGCTTAGCTACAGGAGGGGCTGGGGCCAACGTCCTGACTTTC. Based on the CDR3 plus reference TRBV13 and TRBJ2-6, the full variable domain is AAGVIQSPRHLIKEKRETATLKCYPIPRHDTVYWYQQGPGQDPQFLISFYEKMQSDKGSIPDRFSAQQFSDYHSELNMSSLELGDSALYFCASSLATGGAGANVLTFGAGSRLTVL.

The chain couples TRBV6-6 to TRBJ1-2, with D unclear. V lost 7 bases to trimming and J lost 7 bases, with 10 bases between them. The CDR3 covers 11 residues. Germline lookup yields CDR1 MNHNY and CDR2 SVGAGI (reference sequence). The CDR3 bases are TGTGCCAGCAATGGACTGGGTGGCTACACCTTC. Translation gives CASNGLGGYTF.

J is TRBJ1-5 and V is TRBV6-1; maybe TRBD1 (5 bases). The CDR3 spans 14 residues. The germline V gene has CDR1 MNHNS and CDR2 SASEGT. V was clipped by 4 bases and J by 3 bases, with 10 bases between them. In DNA form, the CDR3 reads TGTGCCAGCAGTGGCCAGACAGACAATCAGCCCCAGCATTTT. Translation gives CASSGQTDNQPQHF.

This clone was counted at least ten times. The V and J genes are TRBV6-1 and TRBJ2-7, with 8 bases fitting TRBD1. CDR1 is MNHNS and CDR2 is SASEGT in the germline V gene. This CDR3 contains 14 residues. The V gene end was trimmed by 5 bases and the J gene end by 3 bases; junction bases not matched to a gene: 6. Written as DNA, the CDR3 is TGTGCCAGCAGTCCAGGGGGGACAGGCTACGAGCAGTACTTC. Amino acids: CASSPGGTGYEQYF.

The rearrangement links TRBV5-1 to TRBJ2-1; tentatively, D is TRBD1 (7 bases). The germline gives CDR1 SGHRS, CDR2 YFSETQ. The CDR3 contains 15 residues. V was shortened by 3 bases and J by 6 bases, with 16 bases between the two germline ends. CDR3 residues: CASSYLATGRNEQFF. In nucleotides, the CDR3 is TGCGCCAGCAGCTATCTAGCGACAGGGCGCAATGAGCAGTTCTTC.

J is TRBJ2-2 and V is TRBV11-1; possible D gene TRBD2, 6 bases. The CDR3 has 16 residues. Germline V CDR1 and CDR2: SGHAT, FQDESV (reference sequence). V was clipped by 5 bases and J by 0 bases, with 13 bases between them. CDR3 coding DNA: TGTGCCAGCAGCAAGGACGGGACTCCGAACACCGGGGAGCTGTTTTTT. This encodes CASSKDGTPNTGELFF.

This chain connects TRBV19 to TRBJ1-1; D not certain. The germline V gene encodes CDR1 LNHDA and CDR2 SQIVND (reference sequence). This CDR3 has 15 amino acids. Trimming took off 4 bases at V and 5 bases at J, with 17 bases between the two ends. In DNA, the CDR3 is TGTGCCAGTAGTACACAGACATTTTCGGGGACTGAAGCTTTCTTT. It specifies CASSTQTFSGTEAFF.

This clone was found a few times. The genes are TRBV4-3 and TRBJ1-6, with D unclear. From germline, CDR1 is LGHNA and CDR2 YSLEER. This CDR3 has 14 amino acids. V lost 0 bases and J lost 6, with 6 bases in between. CDR3 loop: CASSQELSNSPLHF. The CDR3 DNA is TGCGCCAGCAGCCAAGAACTGAGTAATTCACCCCTCCACTTT.

This chain uses TRBV2 with TRBJ2-3, with TRBD1 matching 7 bases. CDR3 length: 15 residues. In germline, CDR1 is SNHLY, CDR2 FYNNEI. The V segment lost 6 bases and the J segment 0 bases; nucleotides outside the gene matches: 6. The CDR3 DNA is TGTGCCAGCAGCCCCACAGGGGCTAGCACAGATACGCAGTATTTT. It yields the protein CASSPTGASTDTQYF.

J is TRBJ1-5 and V is TRBV10-2; D is undetermined. V was cut by 4 bases and J by 3 bases, with 7 bases left in between. The CDR3 contains 13 residues. From germline, CDR1 is WSHSY and CDR2 SAAADI. The CDR3 sequence is CASSGPDNQPQHF. The CDR3 DNA sequence: TGCGCCAGCAGTGGGCCAGACAATCAGCCCCAGCATTTT.